The rows below give T cell receptor beta chains drawn from one sample of a study of OX40 agonist ivuxolimab in advanced cancers. Here immunoSEQ multiplex PCR was the method, and the copy in TCRdb shows in-frame clones only, minus some. In the table there are 50,000 to 80,000 clones, about 88% of which are singletons. Sequencing used CD4+ or CD8+ T cells sorted from blood, obtained in a trial of the OX40 agonist ivuxolimab. All receptors come from an adult with an advanced solid tumor such as melanoma, head and neck, liver or kidney cancer. Each CDR3 is given with its conserved first and last residue. The D gene is left open where the match is weak. Clone sizes are given selectively: once, few, many, or a class where the clone is expanded.

v_gene: TRBV6-5; abundance: few; j_gene: TRBJ1-1; d_gene: NA; CDR3nt: TGTGCCAGCAGGGGGGCGGCCGAGGGTACTGAAGCTTTCTTT; CDR3aa: CASRGAAEGTEAFF
v_gene: TRBV5-4; abundance: NA; j_gene: TRBJ2-7; d_gene: TRBD1; CDR3nt: TGTGCCAGCAGCTTGGCCTCGGGACAGGGGCTTGGTGAGCAGTACTTC; CDR3aa: CASSLASGQGLGEQYF
v_gene: TRBV7-9; abundance: NA; j_gene: TRBJ2-1; d_gene: TRBD2; CDR3nt: TGTGCCAGCAGCGGACTAGCGGGAGTCTTTGAGCAGTTCTTC; CDR3aa: CASSGLAGVFEQFF
v_gene: TRBV6-5; abundance: once; j_gene: TRBJ1-2; d_gene: NA; CDR3nt: TGTGCCAGCACCCAGGGAGGGGAATATGGCTACACCTTC; CDR3aa: CASTQGGEYGYTF
v_gene: TRBV30; abundance: NA; j_gene: TRBJ1-2; d_gene: NA; CDR3nt: TGTGCCTGGAGTGTAAGGACAGCCTATGGCTACACCTTC; CDR3aa: CAWSVRTAYGYTF
v_gene: TRBV5-5; abundance: few; j_gene: TRBJ2-1; d_gene: TRBD1; CDR3nt: TGTGCCAGCAGCCTATTCAGGGGGCGCGGTGAGCAGTTCTTC; CDR3aa: CASSLFRGRGEQFF
v_gene: TRBV5-1; abundance: once; j_gene: TRBJ2-7; d_gene: NA; CDR3nt: TGCGCCAGCAGCGAGGGGTCCACCTACGAGCAGTACTTC; CDR3aa: CASSEGSTYEQYF
v_gene: TRBV10-2; abundance: NA; j_gene: TRBJ2-5; d_gene: TRBD1; CDR3nt: TGCGCCAGCAGCCCGACAGGGGGGCGGGAGACCCAGTACTTC; CDR3aa: CASSPTGGRETQYF
v_gene: TRBV7-6; abundance: NA; j_gene: TRBJ2-2; d_gene: NA; CDR3nt: TGTGCCAGCAGCTTAGCGACTAGTTCGACCGGGGAGCTGTTTTTT; CDR3aa: CASSLATSSTGELFF
v_gene: TRBV2; abundance: NA; j_gene: TRBJ1-3; d_gene: TRBD1; CDR3nt: TGTGCCAGCAGTGCGGGACAGGGGGGGAACACCATATATTTT; CDR3aa: CASSAGQGGNTIYF
v_gene: TRBV4-1; abundance: NA; j_gene: TRBJ2-3; d_gene: NA; CDR3nt: TGCGCCAGCAGCCAATCAAGCGGTAGCACAGATACGCAGTATTTT; CDR3aa: CASSQSSGSTDTQYF
v_gene: TRBV6-6; abundance: NA; j_gene: TRBJ1-5; d_gene: NA; CDR3nt: TGTGCCAGCAGTTACTCGACTTCCGGATTCCATCAGCCCCAGCATTTT; CDR3aa: CASSYSTSGFHQPQHF
v_gene: TRBV29-1; abundance: NA; j_gene: TRBJ2-7; d_gene: NA; CDR3nt: TGCAGCGCCGGGACGGTAACCTACGAGCAGTACTTC; CDR3aa: CSAGTVTYEQYF
v_gene: TRBV2; abundance: once; j_gene: TRBJ1-1; d_gene: NA; CDR3nt: TGTGCCAGCACTGAGGACAGTGAGAACACTGAAGCTTTCTTT; CDR3aa: CASTEDSENTEAFF
v_gene: TRBV5-1; abundance: NA; j_gene: TRBJ2-2; d_gene: TRBD1; CDR3nt: TGCGCCAGCAGCGGGGACAGGAGACGCCCCGGGGAGCTGTTTTTT; CDR3aa: CASSGDRRRPGELFF
v_gene: TRBV28; abundance: NA; j_gene: TRBJ1-2; d_gene: NA; CDR3nt: TGTGCCAGCAGTTCCGGGACGAAGGGCTACACCTTC; CDR3aa: CASSSGTKGYTF
v_gene: TRBV7-2; abundance: NA; j_gene: TRBJ1-1; d_gene: NA; CDR3nt: TGTGCCAGCAGCCCCTTGTCGGGGAACACTGAAGCTTTCTTT; CDR3aa: CASSPLSGNTEAFF
v_gene: TRBV5-1; abundance: NA; j_gene: TRBJ2-7; d_gene: NA; CDR3nt: TGCGCCAGCAGACCCTCGTTGTCATTCTCCTACGAGCAGTACTTC; CDR3aa: CASRPSLSFSYEQYF
v_gene: TRBV4-1; abundance: NA; j_gene: TRBJ1-1; d_gene: TRBD1; CDR3nt: TGCGCCAGCAGCCAAGACAGGGGGCGGACTGAAGCTTTCTTT; CDR3aa: CASSQDRGRTEAFF
v_gene: TRBV5-6; abundance: once; j_gene: TRBJ1-6; d_gene: NA; CDR3nt: TGTGCCAGCAGCTTAAACTATAATTCACCCCTCCACTTT; CDR3aa: CASSLNYNSPLHF
v_gene: TRBV4-1; abundance: NA; j_gene: TRBJ1-1; d_gene: NA; CDR3nt: TGCGCCAGCAGCCTCCTATCCGGGACGAAGAACACTGAAGCTTTCTTT; CDR3aa: CASSLLSGTKNTEAFF
v_gene: TRBV11-2; abundance: NA; j_gene: TRBJ2-7; d_gene: NA; CDR3nt: TGTGCCAGCGGAGGGGGGCAGGGGGGCTCCTACGAGCAGTACTTC; CDR3aa: CASGGGQGGSYEQYF
v_gene: TRBV28; abundance: NA; j_gene: TRBJ2-6; d_gene: NA; CDR3nt: TGTGCCAGCAGTTTCCGGTTCTCTGGGGCCAACGTCCTGACTTTC; CDR3aa: CASSFRFSGANVLTF
v_gene: TRBV30; abundance: NA; j_gene: TRBJ1-6; d_gene: NA; CDR3nt: TGTGCCTGGAGCAGGGAACGGAATTCACCCCTCCACTTT; CDR3aa: CAWSRERNSPLHF
v_gene: TRBV7-2; abundance: NA; j_gene: TRBJ2-5; d_gene: NA; CDR3nt: TGTGCCAGCAGCTCGAGGGGGGGCCGTGAGACCCAGTACTTC; CDR3aa: CASSSRGGRETQYF
v_gene: TRBV15; abundance: NA; j_gene: TRBJ1-1; d_gene: NA; CDR3nt: TGTGCCACCAGCAGAGATAGGGCAGGGAACACTGAAGCTTTCTTT; CDR3aa: CATSRDRAGNTEAFF
v_gene: TRBV6-5; abundance: NA; j_gene: TRBJ2-7; d_gene: TRBD2; CDR3nt: TGTGCCAGCAGTCTAGGGACTAGCGGGAGGAGCGAGCAGTACTTC; CDR3aa: CASSLGTSGRSEQYF
v_gene: TRBV7-2; abundance: NA; j_gene: TRBJ2-3; d_gene: TRBD2; CDR3nt: TGTGCCAGCAGCTTAGCGGGACTAGCGGGAGGGGCGATACGAGATACGCAGTATTTT; CDR3aa: CASSLAGLAGGAIRDTQYF
v_gene: TRBV5-4; abundance: NA; j_gene: TRBJ1-1; d_gene: NA; CDR3nt: TGTGCCAGCAGTCCGCGGGGAGGGGACACTGAAGCTTTCTTT; CDR3aa: CASSPRGGDTEAFF
v_gene: TRBV28; abundance: NA; j_gene: TRBJ1-5; d_gene: TRBD1; CDR3nt: TGTGCCAGCAGCTCCTTGGGTCGGGACAGGATTGATCAGCCCCAGCATTTT; CDR3aa: CASSSLGRDRIDQPQHF
v_gene: TRBV28; abundance: NA; j_gene: TRBJ2-5; d_gene: NA; CDR3nt: TGTGCCAGCAGCCTGAGGGGGATAGGGATTGGAGAGACCCAGTACTTC; CDR3aa: CASSLRGIGIGETQYF
v_gene: TRBV7-2; abundance: NA; j_gene: TRBJ1-1; d_gene: NA; CDR3nt: TGTGCCAGCAGTTTAACCGGGACTCTGGGCACTGAAGCTTTCTTT; CDR3aa: CASSLTGTLGTEAFF
v_gene: TRBV5-1; abundance: NA; j_gene: TRBJ2-5; d_gene: NA; CDR3nt: TGCGCCAGCAGCTTGGCCCCAGGGGATGAGACCCAGTACTTC; CDR3aa: CASSLAPGDETQYF
v_gene: TRBV21-1; abundance: NA; j_gene: TRBJ2-4; d_gene: NA; CDR3nt: TGTGCCAGCAGCAAAGGGGCTTACGGATCCAAAAACATTCAGTACTTC; CDR3aa: CASSKGAYGSKNIQYF
v_gene: TRBV29-1; abundance: NA; j_gene: TRBJ1-4; d_gene: NA; CDR3nt: TGCAGCGTCCCAGGGAGGTTTAATGAAAAACTGTTTTTT; CDR3aa: CSVPGRFNEKLFF
v_gene: TRBV19; abundance: NA; j_gene: TRBJ2-3; d_gene: TRBD2; CDR3nt: TGTGCCAGTAGTACCCTAGCGGGAGGGAACACAGATACGCAGTATTTT; CDR3aa: CASSTLAGGNTDTQYF
v_gene: TRBV29-1; abundance: NA; j_gene: TRBJ2-1; d_gene: NA; CDR3nt: TGCAGCGCCTATGGCAGGGGAGGACTAGGGGTTCTCCATGAGCAGTTCTTC; CDR3aa: CSAYGRGGLGVLHEQFF
v_gene: TRBV6-6; abundance: NA; j_gene: TRBJ2-5; d_gene: TRBD2; CDR3nt: TGTGCCAGCAGTTACCCCTCTTTTAGCGGGAGGGAGACCCAGTACTTC; CDR3aa: CASSYPSFSGRETQYF
v_gene: TRBV7-7; abundance: NA; j_gene: TRBJ1-3; d_gene: NA; CDR3nt: TGTGCTAGCAGCTTAGCGTCGGGAGACACCATATATTTT; CDR3aa: CASSLASGDTIYF
v_gene: TRBV10-3; abundance: NA; j_gene: TRBJ2-5; d_gene: NA; CDR3nt: TGTGCCATCAGTGATCCCCCGGCAGGGACCTCCGAGACCCAGTACTTC; CDR3aa: CAISDPPAGTSETQYF
v_gene: TRBV21-1; abundance: NA; j_gene: TRBJ2-1; d_gene: NA; CDR3nt: TGTGCCAGCAGCAAAGTTGGGCGGGGGATGCTACACTACAATGAGCAGTTCTTC; CDR3aa: CASSKVGRGMLHYNEQFF
v_gene: TRBV18; abundance: NA; j_gene: TRBJ2-7; d_gene: TRBD1; CDR3nt: TGTGCCAGCTCACAAGGGACAGGGGACGAGCAGTACTTC; CDR3aa: CASSQGTGDEQYF
v_gene: TRBV5-1; abundance: NA; j_gene: TRBJ2-1; d_gene: TRBD1; CDR3nt: TGCGCCAGCAGCAGGGGGACAGGATTCTACAATGAGCAGTTCTTC; CDR3aa: CASSRGTGFYNEQFF
v_gene: TRBV27; abundance: NA; j_gene: TRBJ2-2; d_gene: NA; CDR3nt: TGTGCCAGCAGTTCCGGGACGCTGAACACCGGGGAGCTGTTTTTT; CDR3aa: CASSSGTLNTGELFF
v_gene: TRBV4-2; abundance: NA; j_gene: TRBJ2-7; d_gene: TRBD2; CDR3nt: TGTGCCAGCAGCCAAGATCTACGGGGGGGAGCCTACGAGCAGTACTTC; CDR3aa: CASSQDLRGGAYEQYF
v_gene: TRBV2; abundance: NA; j_gene: TRBJ1-2; d_gene: TRBD1; CDR3nt: TGTGCCAGCAGGACTGGACAGGGGTGGGATGGCTACACCTTC; CDR3aa: CASRTGQGWDGYTF
v_gene: TRBV11-2; abundance: NA; j_gene: TRBJ2-3; d_gene: TRBD2; CDR3nt: TGTGCCAGCAGTAGGGGACTAGCGGGAGATGGTGGCACAGATACGCAGTATTTT; CDR3aa: CASSRGLAGDGGTDTQYF
v_gene: TRBV5-1; abundance: few; j_gene: TRBJ2-3; d_gene: NA; CDR3nt: TGCGCCAGCAGCTATGGGCTTCCAACAGATACGCAGTATTTT; CDR3aa: CASSYGLPTDTQYF
v_gene: TRBV5-5; abundance: NA; j_gene: TRBJ1-2; d_gene: TRBD1; CDR3nt: TGTGCCAGCAGCGGAACAGGGGGCGGCTATGGCTACACCTTC; CDR3aa: CASSGTGGGYGYTF
v_gene: TRBV11-2; abundance: few; j_gene: TRBJ1-5; d_gene: NA; CDR3nt: TGTGCCAGCAGCTTAGAAAGCAATCAGCCCCAGCATTTT; CDR3aa: CASSLESNQPQHF
v_gene: TRBV4-2; abundance: once; j_gene: TRBJ2-3; d_gene: TRBD2; CDR3nt: TGTGCCAGCAGCCAAGTAACTAGCGGGGGGTCTAGCACGCAGTATTTT; CDR3aa: CASSQVTSGGSSTQYF
v_gene: TRBV4-2; abundance: NA; j_gene: TRBJ2-3; d_gene: NA; CDR3nt: TGTGCCAGCAGCCAATCCTTGAGTAGACCGGATACGCAGTATTTT; CDR3aa: CASSQSLSRPDTQYF